These T cell receptor beta chains were read from a single sample in a study of blood T cell repertoires in COVID-19. TCRdb's copy holds only in-frame clones and misses some; the assay was immunoSEQ multiplex PCR. The table shows 250,000 to 350,000 clones, with more than 70% occurring only once. The specimen sequenced was peripheral blood. The receptors were sampled from a man between 18 and 35 years old who had recovered from COVID-19. CDR3s include the opening cysteine and the closing phenylalanine or tryptophan. Fields, in order: clone size, D gene, V gene, J gene, CDR3 protein, CDR3 DNA. D genes are given only for firm matches. Rows may omit the clone size; those that give it use once, few, many or a size class.

-	-	TRBV19	TRBJ1-6	CASSNQRETSPLHF	TGTGCCAGTAGTAACCAGCGCGAGACTTCACCCCTCCACTTT
-	TRBD1	TRBV4-1	TRBJ1-1	CASSQEYQGEAPTAFF	TGCGCCAGCAGCCAAGAATACCAGGGGGAGGCACCCACAGCTTTCTTT
-	TRBD1	TRBV29-1	TRBJ1-2	CSVEGKDRRGYTF	TGCAGCGTTGAAGGCAAGGACAGGAGAGGCTACACCTTC
-	-	TRBV5-1	TRBJ2-3	CASSPPSDLSIPKYF	TGCGCCAGCAGCCCACCTAGCGATCTCTCTATACCGAAGTATTTT
once	TRBD1	TRBV6-5	TRBJ2-2	CASVSDTGGRGELFF	TGTGCCAGCGTTAGCGACACAGGGGGCAGGGGGGAGCTGTTTTTT
-	TRBD1	TRBV5-1	TRBJ2-5	CASSATGNQETQYF	TGCGCCAGCAGCGCGACAGGGAACCAAGAGACCCAGTACTTC
-	TRBD1	TRBV15	TRBJ2-1	CATSRDRGLYNEQFF	TGTGCCACCAGCAGGGACAGGGGGCTCTACAATGAGCAGTTCTTC
once	TRBD1	TRBV6-2/TRBV6-3	TRBJ1-5	CASSSGTVYSNQPQHF	TGTGCCAGCAGTTCCGGGACAGTCTATAGCAATCAGCCCCAGCATTTT
-	-	TRBV6-6	TRBJ1-2	CASSYSGDLRNGYTF	TGTGCCAGCAGTTACTCCGGGGACTTACGGAATGGCTACACCTTC
-	TRBD1	TRBV25-1	TRBJ2-1	CASKRTGGEQFF	TGTGCCAGCAAAAGGACAGGGGGCGAGCAGTTCTTC
-	TRBD1	TRBV6-5	TRBJ1-2	CASSNRDRGPYGYTF	TGTGCCAGCAGTAACCGGGACAGGGGCCCCTATGGCTACACCTTC
-	TRBD1	TRBV6-5	TRBJ1-5	CASSFTGGRNQPQHF	TGTGCCAGCAGTTTCACAGGGGGCCGCAATCAGCCCCAGCATTTT
-	-	TRBV7-8	TRBJ1-1	CASSYRLTGLNTEAFF	TGTGCCAGCAGCTACCGCCTGACGGGGTTGAACACTGAAGCTTTCTTT
-	TRBD1	TRBV5-8	TRBJ2-7	CASSLTDRAYEQYF	TGTGCCAGCAGCCTAACTGACAGGGCCTACGAGCAGTACTTC
-	TRBD1	TRBV29-1	TRBJ1-1	CSGGQTNTEAFF	TGCAGCGGGGGACAGACGAACACTGAAGCTTTCTTT
-	-	TRBV7-9	TRBJ1-1	CASSLDLEAGAFF	TGTGCCAGCAGCTTGGACCTGGAGGCCGGAGCTTTCTTT
-	TRBD1	TRBV7-9	TRBJ1-5	CASSSDRGNQPQHF	TGTGCCAGCAGCTCGGACAGGGGTAATCAGCCCCAGCATTTT
-	-	TRBV18	TRBJ1-2	CASSPSMGANGYTF	TGTGCCAGCTCACCATCGATGGGGGCCAATGGCTACACCTTC
-	-	TRBV6-6	TRBJ2-7	CASSYSWAGETYEQYF	TGTGCCAGCAGTTACTCGTGGGCAGGGGAAACCTACGAGCAGTACTTC
-	TRBD1	TRBV30	TRBJ1-2	CAWSGLAGQGNYANYGYTF	TGTGCCTGGAGCGGTTTGGCGGGACAGGGAAATTACGCTAACTATGGCTACACCTTC
-	TRBD2	TRBV9	TRBJ2-5	CASSLLSGGWETQYF	TGTGCCAGCAGCTTACTATCCGGGGGGTGGGAGACCCAGTACTTC
-	TRBD2	TRBV7-2	TRBJ2-3	CASSPPGLAGVADTQYF	TGTGCCAGCAGCCCGCCGGGACTAGCGGGAGTTGCAGATACGCAGTATTTT
-	-	TRBV19	TRBJ1-2	CASRPGIYGYTF	TGTGCCAGTAGACCGGGGATCTATGGCTACACCTTC
-	-	TRBV2	TRBJ1-3	CASSEAEGYSGNTIYF	TGTGCCAGCAGTGAAGCGGAGGGGTACTCTGGAAACACCATATATTTT
-	-	TRBV27	TRBJ1-5	CASSFGGPYSNQPQHF	TGTGCCAGCAGTTTTGGGGGCCCCTATAGCAATCAGCCCCAGCATTTT
-	-	TRBV7-8	TRBJ1-1	CASSPRVRGDTEAFF	TGTGCCAGCAGCCCTCGGGTGCGGGGAGACACTGAAGCTTTCTTT
-	TRBD1	TRBV29-1	TRBJ2-6	CSVAGTGSGANVLTF	TGCAGCGTCGCCGGGACAGGCTCTGGGGCCAACGTCCTGACTTTC
once	-	TRBV7-9	TRBJ2-2	CASRSGQLTGELFF	TGTGCCAGCAGATCGGGACAACTCACCGGGGAGCTGTTTTTT
-	-	TRBV6-6	TRBJ2-1	CASSYVAVSYNEQFF	TGTGCCAGCAGTTACGTCGCGGTCTCCTACAATGAGCAGTTCTTC
-	TRBD1	TRBV5-5	TRBJ2-6	CASSTAGQGELGANVLTF	TGTGCCAGCAGCACTGCGGGACAGGGGGAGCTCGGGGCCAACGTCCTGACTTTC
-	-	TRBV28	TRBJ1-2	CASSLSGRRGGYTF	TGTGCCAGCAGTTTATCGGGTCGGCGTGGAGGCTACACCTTC
-	-	TRBV6-1	TRBJ2-7	CASSEAGTQTYEQYF	TGTGCCAGCAGTGAAGCAGGGACACAAACCTACGAGCAGTACTTC
-	-	TRBV15	TRBJ2-3	CATSREGDSTDTQYF	TGTGCCACCAGCAGAGAGGGAGACTCCACAGATACGCAGTATTTT
once	-	TRBV4-1	TRBJ1-1	CASSQGLIGNTEAFF	TGCGCCAGCAGCCAAGGATTAATCGGGAACACTGAAGCTTTCTTT
-	TRBD2	TRBV11-3	TRBJ2-3	CASSWGGGTNTDTQYF	TGTGCCAGCAGCTGGGGCGGGGGGACCAACACAGATACGCAGTATTTT
-	-	TRBV29-1	TRBJ2-7	CSVEGEGAYEQYF	TGCAGCGTTGAGGGCGAGGGGGCCTACGAGCAGTACTTC
-	TRBD1	TRBV10-3	TRBJ1-3	CAISESGGPSSGNTIYF	TGTGCCATCAGTGAGTCAGGGGGCCCGAGCTCTGGAAACACCATATATTTT
-	TRBD1	TRBV5-4	TRBJ1-2	CASSFDRELRYGYTF	TGTGCCAGCAGCTTTGACAGGGAGTTACGCTATGGCTACACCTTC
few	-	TRBV1	TRBJ2-3	CTSSPTPSYDTQYF	TGCACCAGCAGCCCCACCCCTAGTTACGATACGCAGTATTTT
-	-	TRBV29-1	TRBJ1-1	CSVEASTVNTEAFF	TGCAGCGTTGAAGCTTCGACAGTGAACACTGAAGCTTTCTTT
-	TRBD2	TRBV11-2	TRBJ2-5	CASSTTSGAQETQYF	TGTGCCAGCAGCACAACTAGCGGGGCCCAAGAGACCCAGTACTTC
-	TRBD1	TRBV7-2	TRBJ1-1	CASSLAQGAEAFF	TGTGCCAGCAGCTTAGCGCAGGGGGCTGAAGCTTTCTTT
-	TRBD1	TRBV3-1/TRBV3-2	TRBJ2-7	CASSQDGTGEDEQYF	TGTGCCAGCAGCCAAGATGGGACAGGGGAGGACGAGCAGTACTTC
-	-	TRBV19	TRBJ1-1	CASSITVNTEAFF	TGTGCCAGTAGTATAACAGTGAACACTGAAGCTTTCTTT
-	-	TRBV2	TRBJ1-4	CASRGTWSNEKLFF	TGTGCCAGCAGAGGGACTTGGTCTAATGAAAAACTGTTTTTT
-	TRBD1	TRBV7-2	TRBJ1-1	CASSRYTGELPEAFF	TGTGCCAGCAGTCGTTATACAGGGGAACTCCCTGAAGCTTTCTTT
-	-	TRBV19	TRBJ1-5	CASSIVSREGRNQPQHF	TGTGCCAGTAGTATAGTTTCTCGGGAGGGCCGCAATCAGCCCCAGCATTTT
-	-	TRBV7-7	TRBJ2-7	CASSFRQVSYEQYF	TGTGCTAGCAGCTTCCGACAGGTAAGCTACGAGCAGTACTTC
-	-	TRBV7-9	TRBJ2-7	CASSQALYPYEQYF	TGTGCCAGCAGCCAAGCGTTATACCCCTACGAGCAGTACTTC
-	TRBD2	TRBV11-2	TRBJ2-7	CASSLNIGTSGGASYEQYF	TGTGCCAGCAGCTTAAATATTGGTACTAGCGGGGGGGCCTCCTACGAGCAGTACTTC
few	TRBD1	TRBV19	TRBJ1-1	CASSMQPGGYTEAFF	TGTGCCAGTAGTATGCAGCCAGGGGGATACACTGAAGCTTTCTTT
-	TRBD1	TRBV10-3	TRBJ2-2	CAISDPGTGGTGELFF	TGTGCCATCAGTGATCCCGGGACAGGGGGCACCGGGGAGCTGTTTTTT
-	-	TRBV3-1/TRBV3-2	TRBJ1-2	CASSQDNQGIGGYTF	TGTGCCAGCAGCCAAGATAATCAGGGAATCGGCGGCTACACCTTC
-	TRBD1	TRBV4-1	TRBJ1-5	CASSHSGQGGNQPQHF	TGCGCCAGCAGCCACTCGGGACAGGGAGGAAATCAGCCCCAGCATTTT
-	-	TRBV19	TRBJ2-1	CASTDGASARQFF	TGTGCCAGTACCGATGGGGCTAGCGCGCGGCAGTTCTTC
-	TRBD2	TRBV27	TRBJ2-5	CASSRLAGKETQYF	TGTGCCAGCAGTCGACTAGCGGGGAAAGAGACCCAGTACTTC
-	TRBD1	TRBV6-5	TRBJ1-4	CASSSDRAEKLFF	TGTGCCAGCAGTTCGGACAGGGCTGAAAAACTGTTTTTT
-	-	TRBV14	TRBJ1-2	CASSQRGGRGYTF	TGTGCCAGCAGCCAACGGGGGGGGCGAGGCTACACCTTC
-	-	TRBV11-2	TRBJ1-6	CASSLLAPGRPNSPLHF	TGTGCCAGCAGCTTGTTAGCTCCTGGCAGACCTAATTCACCCCTCCACTTT
-	-	TRBV20-1	TRBJ1-5	CSASIQLRSHQPQHF	TGCAGTGCTAGTATTCAGCTGAGGTCGCATCAGCCCCAGCATTTT